This T cell receptor beta chain came from a study of Graves' ophthalmopathy and Graves' hyperthyroidism. CDR3 size: 13 residues. CDR1 ENHRY and CDR2 SYGVKD come from the germline V gene. V was trimmed by 7 bases and J by 5 bases, leaving 9 bases between them. Amplification from RNA transcripts yielded the TCR beta CDR3 regions. The first round was an RT-PCR with HTBI primers, and the second round was a multiplex PCR. One entry per CDR3 protein, called by TCRdb with MiXCR from the multiplex PCR reads. The table has over a million distinct CDR3 sequences, approximately 35% seen once. As to this clonotype: This may stem from a read error, because a much larger clone lies one nucleotide away.

This chain joins TRBV10-3 and TRBJ1-6; D call uncertain. The sample comprised peripheral blood or thyroid tissue (not recorded which). This TCR derives from an adult man with Graves' hyperthyroidism. The DNA of the CDR3 is TGTGCCATCAATCAGCGCAATAATTCACCCCTCCACTTT. Its protein product is CAINQRNNSPLHF.